Listed below are T cell receptor beta chains from one sample, sequenced in a study of vaccination effects on CD4 cells after COVID-19. Here immunoSEQ multiplex PCR was the method, and the copy in TCRdb shows in-frame clones only, minus some. The sample has more than 30,000 clones; roughly two thirds are singletons. These receptors' targets are unknown. This specimen was CD4+ T cells from PBMCs cultured with HCoV-229E spike peptides, taken before COVID-19 vaccination. The source of these receptors is a human donor who received a COVID-19 vaccine. The conserved cysteine and the conserved F or W are not part of the CDR3 here. A D gene is named only where the DNA matches it firmly. Clone size is shown for a subset of rows, as once, few, many or a class of expanded clone.

len: 14
abundance: NA
j_gene: TRBJ1-5
v_gene: TRBV27
d_gene: TRBD1
CDR3aa: ASSFAGQGGNQPQH

len: 13
abundance: NA
j_gene: TRBJ1-1
v_gene: TRBV5-1
d_gene: TRBD1
CDR3aa: ASSESGTGTTEAF

len: 11
abundance: NA
j_gene: TRBJ1-5
v_gene: TRBV7-9
d_gene: TRBD1
CDR3aa: ASSSTGDQPQH

len: 14
abundance: few
j_gene: TRBJ1-5
v_gene: TRBV6-2/TRBV6-3
d_gene: NA
CDR3aa: ASSYRRGRSNQPQH

len: 12
abundance: NA
j_gene: TRBJ2-3
v_gene: TRBV6-5
d_gene: NA
CDR3aa: ASTPRKTGDTQY

len: 12
abundance: NA
j_gene: TRBJ1-2
v_gene: TRBV6-5
d_gene: NA
CDR3aa: ASSYLGAGYGYT

len: 12
abundance: NA
j_gene: TRBJ1-2
v_gene: TRBV21-1
d_gene: NA
CDR3aa: ASSKAPGIYGYT

len: 11
abundance: NA
j_gene: TRBJ1-1
v_gene: TRBV7-2
d_gene: NA
CDR3aa: ASSPSGGTEAF

len: 17
abundance: NA
j_gene: TRBJ2-6
v_gene: TRBV4-2
d_gene: NA
CDR3aa: ASSQVGRLAVPGANVLT

len: 14
abundance: NA
j_gene: TRBJ2-7
v_gene: TRBV5-1
d_gene: TRBD1
CDR3aa: ASSLDRAYDSYEQY

len: 14
abundance: few
j_gene: TRBJ1-1
v_gene: TRBV30
d_gene: TRBD1
CDR3aa: AWSGGTGGMNTEAF

len: 15
abundance: NA
j_gene: TRBJ2-2
v_gene: TRBV7-6
d_gene: TRBD2
CDR3aa: ASSLSGTSGISGELF

len: 13
abundance: few
j_gene: TRBJ2-5
v_gene: TRBV5-4
d_gene: TRBD1
CDR3aa: ASSPGRTGQETQY

len: 12
abundance: NA
j_gene: TRBJ2-1
v_gene: TRBV4-1
d_gene: TRBD2
CDR3aa: ASRASGDHNEQF

len: 15
abundance: NA
j_gene: TRBJ1-5
v_gene: TRBV19
d_gene: TRBD1
CDR3aa: ASSIGRQGARNQPQH

len: 11
abundance: NA
j_gene: TRBJ2-7
v_gene: TRBV19
d_gene: NA
CDR3aa: ATSLASSYEQY

len: 12
abundance: NA
j_gene: TRBJ1-3
v_gene: TRBV5-6
d_gene: NA
CDR3aa: ASSWVGSGNTIY

len: 10
abundance: NA
j_gene: TRBJ2-4
v_gene: TRBV28
d_gene: NA
CDR3aa: ASRQGTNIQY

len: 10
abundance: NA
j_gene: TRBJ1-1
v_gene: TRBV10-3
d_gene: NA
CDR3aa: AISEVGTEAF

len: 12
abundance: NA
j_gene: TRBJ2-1
v_gene: TRBV18
d_gene: NA
CDR3aa: ASSPDRSYNEQF

len: 12
abundance: few
j_gene: TRBJ1-6
v_gene: TRBV28
d_gene: NA
CDR3aa: ASSLFGESSPLH

len: 10
abundance: NA
j_gene: TRBJ2-7
v_gene: TRBV7-2
d_gene: NA
CDR3aa: ASSSSSYEQY

len: 13
abundance: NA
j_gene: TRBJ2-6
v_gene: TRBV7-6
d_gene: TRBD2
CDR3aa: ASSRSGTGANVLT

len: 10
abundance: NA
j_gene: TRBJ2-7
v_gene: TRBV10-3
d_gene: NA
CDR3aa: AISTGSYEQY

len: 12
abundance: NA
j_gene: TRBJ1-1
v_gene: TRBV18
d_gene: TRBD1
CDR3aa: ASSDRDSVTEAF

len: 13
abundance: NA
j_gene: TRBJ1-5
v_gene: TRBV6-2/TRBV6-3
d_gene: NA
CDR3aa: ASSYGGNINQPQH

len: 11
abundance: NA
j_gene: TRBJ1-6
v_gene: TRBV7-2
d_gene: TRBD1
CDR3aa: AGTEQGNSPLH

len: 11
abundance: NA
j_gene: TRBJ1-2
v_gene: TRBV5-6
d_gene: TRBD1
CDR3aa: ASSSDRGYGYT

len: 12
abundance: NA
j_gene: TRBJ1-1
v_gene: TRBV2
d_gene: NA
CDR3aa: ATRLVGEGTEAF

len: 18
abundance: NA
j_gene: TRBJ1-4
v_gene: TRBV12-5
d_gene: TRBD1
CDR3aa: ASGLSPKGGGPSTNEKLF

len: 13
abundance: few
j_gene: TRBJ2-6
v_gene: TRBV14
d_gene: TRBD2
CDR3aa: ASSPTGGGANVLT

len: 11
abundance: NA
j_gene: TRBJ2-1
v_gene: TRBV29-1
d_gene: TRBD1
CDR3aa: SGGTGGYNEQF

len: 14
abundance: NA
j_gene: TRBJ1-5
v_gene: TRBV19
d_gene: NA
CDR3aa: ASSTTRLHSNQPQH

len: 11
abundance: NA
j_gene: TRBJ2-1
v_gene: TRBV27
d_gene: NA
CDR3aa: ASKSGNYNEQF

len: 12
abundance: NA
j_gene: TRBJ2-3
v_gene: TRBV30
d_gene: NA
CDR3aa: AWSHPGGTDTQY

len: 10
abundance: NA
j_gene: TRBJ2-1
v_gene: TRBV6-1
d_gene: NA
CDR3aa: ASSESYNEQF

len: 14
abundance: NA
j_gene: TRBJ2-7
v_gene: TRBV6-5
d_gene: NA
CDR3aa: ASSWNPAGPAYEQY

len: 12
abundance: NA
j_gene: TRBJ1-1
v_gene: TRBV7-9
d_gene: TRBD1
CDR3aa: ASSPWTGEFRAF

len: 10
abundance: few
j_gene: TRBJ1-1
v_gene: TRBV18
d_gene: NA
CDR3aa: ASSSKNTEAF

len: 11
abundance: NA
j_gene: TRBJ2-7
v_gene: TRBV10-1
d_gene: TRBD1
CDR3aa: ASTGQGTYEQY

len: 12
abundance: NA
j_gene: TRBJ1-6
v_gene: TRBV19
d_gene: TRBD1
CDR3aa: ASSGGQGNSPLH